A single sample is the source of the 13 T cell receptor beta chains below, sequenced in a study of cytomegalovirus exposure and HLA in healthy donors. The PCR made use of 60 Vbeta and 13 Jbeta primers. TCRdb keeps only in-frame clones here, not all; method: immunoSEQ multiplex PCR. The sample includes 120,000 or so clones, roughly 82% of them seen just once. Material for sequencing was PBMCs. The receptors were sampled from a male donor in good health and CMV-seropositive.

The chain recombines TRBV25-1 with TRBJ2-4; TRBD1 matches at 7 bases. Trimming cost V 1 base and J 2 bases; bases outside gene matches: 5. The CDR3 is made up of 16 amino acids. Germline CDR1 reads MGHDK; CDR2 reads SYGVNS. CDR3 protein: CASSESGGGPKNIQYF. The CDR3 DNA sequence: TGTGCCAGCAGTGAATCAGGGGGTGGGCCCAAAAACATTCAGTACTTC. Based on the CDR3 plus reference TRBV25-1 and TRBJ2-4, the full variable domain is EADIYQTPRYLVIGTGKKITLECSQTMGHDKMYWYQQDPGMELHLIHYSYGVNSTEKGDLSSESTVSRIRTEHFPLTLESARPSHTSQYLCASSESGGGPKNIQYFGAGTRLSVL.

The chain has TRBV2 and TRBJ1-4, with 7 bases matching TRBD1. This CDR3 contains 16 residues. From germline, CDR1 is SNHLY and CDR2 FYNNEI. V was clipped by 5 bases and J by 5 bases; unmatched bases: 11. This chain's CDR3 is CASSITGQLGNEKLFF. CDR3 bases: TGTGCCAGCAGTATCACGGGACAGTTGGGGAATGAAAAACTGTTTTTT.

This chain connects TRBV30 to TRBJ2-3; 8 positions agree with TRBD2. The J segment lost 5 bases and the V segment lost 0 bases, leaving 4 bases of the junction unmatched. The V gene's germline CDR1 is GTSNPN and CDR2 SVGIG (reference sequence). The CDR3 has 14 amino acids. This CDR3 is CAWSVSLAGDTQYF. As DNA, the CDR3 is TGTGCCTGGAGTGTATCCCTAGCGGGAGATACGCAGTATTTT.

A note on this clone: One end of the junction varies from germline; a read error may be responsible. The DNA of the CDR3 is TGTGCCAGCAGTGAGACCAGTAGTTCTGGGGCCAACGGCCTGACTTTC. Residues: CASSETSSSGANGLTF. This chain joins TRBV6-4 and TRBJ2-6; TRBD1 is a possible D gene (5 bases). This CDR3 has 16 residues. The germline V gene has CDR1 MRHNA and CDR2 SNTAGT.

V is TRBV9 and J is TRBJ2-6, with D possibly TRBD1 on 6 matching bases. The germline CDR1 and CDR2 sequences are SGDLS and YYNGEE. The CDR3 has 16 amino acids. V was pared by 3 bases and J by 0 bases, with 10 bases between. CDR3 residues: CASSDDRSSGANVLTF. In DNA, the CDR3 is TGTGCCAGCAGCGACGACAGGTCCTCTGGGGCCAACGTCCTGACTTTC.

The chain uses TRBV30 and TRBJ2-7, with 7 bases matching TRBD1. Per the germline V gene, CDR1 is GTSNPN and CDR2 is SVGIG (reference sequence). The junction had 16 bases not matched to a gene; V was cut back by 4 bases and J by 7 bases. There are 15 residues in the CDR3. The CDR3 DNA reads as TGTGCCTGGATCATGGGGACAGAACCGACCAGGGAGCAGTACTTC. Protein: CAWIMGTEPTREQYF.

V usage is TRBV9 and J usage is TRBJ2-2; TRBD2 might be the D (6 bases). The CDR3 runs 16 residues. Trimming stripped 0 bases from V and 4 bases from J, with 13 bases between. Per the germline V gene, CDR1 is SGDLS and CDR2 is YYNGEE. The CDR3 reads CASSVAGGRPTGELFF. CDR3 nucleotides: TGTGCCAGCAGCGTAGCTGGTGGGAGGCCCACCGGGGAGCTGTTTTTT.

This chain joins TRBV7-2 and TRBJ2-7; D perhaps matches TRBD1 (6 bases). Per germline, CDR1 SGHTA and CDR2 FQGNSA. The CDR3 is 12 residues long. V lost 5 bases and J 3 bases, leaving 8 bases between the germline ends. The CDR3 DNA reads TGTGCCAGCAGCCAAGGGGGCTACGAGCAGTACTTC. This sequence encodes CASSQGGYEQYF.

The V gene is TRBV29-1, the J gene TRBJ2-6; D unclear. The CDR3 length is 16 residues. Germline-derived CDR1 and CDR2 are SQVTM and ANQGSEA. V was pared by 1 base and J by 1 base, with 11 bases between. CDR3 nucleotides: TGCAGCGTTGAAGGGGCGAGTTCTTCTGGGGCCAACGTCCTGACTTTC. It translates to CSVEGASSSGANVLTF.

The chain combines TRBV7-2 with TRBJ2-5, with TRBD2 matching 11 bases. This CDR3 has 19 residues. V shed 0 bases and J 5 bases; nucleotides not matched to a gene: 14. Per germline, CDR1 SGHTA and CDR2 FQGNSA. CDR3 amino acids: CASSLALGLAALLGETQYF. The CDR3 DNA follows: TGTGCCAGCAGCTTAGCGCTGGGACTAGCGGCTCTCCTAGGGGAGACCCAGTACTTC.

This clone has more than one count but fewer than ten. CDR3: CASNGGGRASYEQYF. In nucleotides, the CDR3 is TGTGCCAGCAACGGTGGGGGGAGGGCCTCCTACGAGCAGTACTTC. The chain carries TRBV28 and TRBJ2-7, with 7 bases aligning to TRBD2. The CDR3 length is 15 residues. V was clipped by 7 bases and J by 0 bases; unmatched bases: 9. Germline CDR1 and CDR2: MDHEN and SYDVKM. The variable domain in full, completed from reference TRBV28 and TRBJ2-7, reads DVKVTQSSRYLVKRTGEKVFLECVQDMDHENMFWYRQDPGLGLRLIYFSYDVKMKEKGDIPEGYSVSREKKERFSLILESASTNQTSMYLCASNGGGRASYEQYFGPGTRLTVT.

This clone was seen only a few times. The chain employs TRBV29-1 and TRBJ1-2; TRBD1 is a possible D gene (5 bases). This CDR3 has 12 residues. Trimming pared 3 bases from V and 4 bases from J, leaving 9 bases between. Germline-derived CDR1 and CDR2 are SQVTM and ANQGSEA. CDR3 nucleotide sequence: TGCAGCGTTGAGTCTGGGGCCTATGGCTACACCTTC. Its translation: CSVESGAYGYTF.

The chain employs TRBV7-9 and TRBJ2-1; 12 nucleotides align to TRBD2. V lost 3 bases and J lost 7; bases outside the gene matches: 10. CDR3 length equals 17 residues. CDR1 is SEHNR and CDR2 is FQNEAQ in the germline V gene (reference sequence). The CDR3 DNA follows: TGTGCCAGCAGCTTCAAACTAGCGGGAGGCCAAGGAAATGAGCAGTTCTTC. This sequence encodes CASSFKLAGGQGNEQFF.